Sequencing of this TCR beta chain was carried out in a study of control samples from healthy donors and cancer patients. Libraries were prepared by immunoSEQ multiplex PCR; TCRdb keeps only in-frame clonotypes and omits some of them. Here the sample spans roughly 93,000 clones, 70% to 90% being singletons. Trimming at V came to 4 bases and at J to 2 bases, leaving 12 bases not matched to a gene. This CDR3 has 17 amino acids. CDR1 SGHTA and CDR2 FQGNSA come from the germline V gene. This TCR came from a woman between 45 and 60 years old with colorectal cancer. Sequences were obtained from PBMCs. The genes are TRBV7-2 and TRBJ2-3; TRBD2 matches 7 bases. Written as DNA, the CDR3 is TGTGCCAGCAGCTCTGACCTTCTAGCGGACTACACAGATACGCAGTATTTT. Encoded protein: CASSSDLLADYTDTQYF. Drawing the rest from reference TRBV7-2 and TRBJ2-3, the complete variable domain is GAGVSQSPSNKVTEKGKDVELRCDPISGHTALYWYRQSLGQGLEFLIYFQGNSAPDKSGLPSDRFSAERTGGSVSTLTIQRTQQEDSAVYLCASSSDLLADYTDTQYFGPGTRLTVL.